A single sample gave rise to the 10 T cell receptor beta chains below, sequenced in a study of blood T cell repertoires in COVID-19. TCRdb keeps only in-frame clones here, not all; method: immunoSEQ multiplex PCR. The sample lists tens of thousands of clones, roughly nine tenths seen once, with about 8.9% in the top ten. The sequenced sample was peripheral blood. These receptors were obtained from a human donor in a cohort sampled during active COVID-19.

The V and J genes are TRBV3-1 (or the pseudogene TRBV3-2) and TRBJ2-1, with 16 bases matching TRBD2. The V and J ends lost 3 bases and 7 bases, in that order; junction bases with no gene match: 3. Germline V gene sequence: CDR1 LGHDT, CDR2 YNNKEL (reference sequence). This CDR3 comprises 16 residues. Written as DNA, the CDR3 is TGTGCCAGCAGCCAGGGACTAGCGGGAGGGTTTAATGAGCAGTTCTTC. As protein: CASSQGLAGGFNEQFF.

The chain's CDR3 is CASSPILYGGELFF. The CDR3 DNA reads TGTGCCAGCAGCCCGATCCTCTACGGCGGGGAGCTGTTTTTT. V usage is TRBV7-3 and J usage is TRBJ2-2, with D unresolved. Per germline, CDR1 SGHTA and CDR2 FQGTGA. The CDR3 sequence is 14 residues long. The V and J ends lost 5 bases and 7 bases respectively, with 14 bases between them. Based on the CDR3 plus reference TRBV7-3 and TRBJ2-2, the full variable domain is GAGVSQTPSNKVTEKGKYVELRCDPISGHTALYWYRQSLGQGPEFLIYFQGTGAADDSGLPNDRFFAVRPEGSVSTLKIQRTERGDSAVYLCASSPILYGGELFFGEGSRLTVL.

CDR3 sequence: CASSHFDQLAGFSSYNEQFF. The CDR3 nucleotides are TGTGCCAGCTCACACTTCGACCAACTAGCGGGCTTTAGCTCCTACAATGAGCAGTTCTTC. The J gene is TRBJ2-1, the V gene TRBV2; 9 bases align to TRBD2. The CDR3 length is 20 residues. With V trimmed by 8 bases and J by 0 bases, 20 bases remained unmatched. Germline V gives CDR1 SNHLY, CDR2 FYNNEI.

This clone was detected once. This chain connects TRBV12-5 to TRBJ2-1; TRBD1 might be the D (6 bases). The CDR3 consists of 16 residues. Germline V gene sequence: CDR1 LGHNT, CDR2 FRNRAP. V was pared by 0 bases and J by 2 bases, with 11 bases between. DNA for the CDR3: TGTGCTAGTGGTTTGGTCACAGGGATCACCTACAATGAGCAGTTCTTC. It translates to CASGLVTGITYNEQFF.

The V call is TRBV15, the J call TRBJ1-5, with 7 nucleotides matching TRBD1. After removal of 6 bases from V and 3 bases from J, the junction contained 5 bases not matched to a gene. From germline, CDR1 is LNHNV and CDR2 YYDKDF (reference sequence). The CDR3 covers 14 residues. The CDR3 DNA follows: TGTGCCACCAGAAAGACAGGGAACAATCAGCCCCAGCATTTT. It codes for CATRKTGNNQPQHF. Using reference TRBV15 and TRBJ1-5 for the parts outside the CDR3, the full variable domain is DAMVIQNPRYQVTQFGKPVTLSCSQTLNHNVMYWYQQKSSQAPKLLFHYYDKDFNNEADTPDNFQSRRPNTSFCFLDIRSPGLGDTAMYLCATRKTGNNQPQHFGDGTRLSIL.

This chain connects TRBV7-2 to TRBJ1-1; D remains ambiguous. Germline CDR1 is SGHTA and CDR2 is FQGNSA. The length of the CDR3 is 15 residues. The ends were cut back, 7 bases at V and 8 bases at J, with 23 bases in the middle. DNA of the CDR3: TGTGCCAGCAACCCGGACGGGAGTGTTGTTCGGGAAGCTTTCTTT. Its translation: CASNPDGSVVREAFF.

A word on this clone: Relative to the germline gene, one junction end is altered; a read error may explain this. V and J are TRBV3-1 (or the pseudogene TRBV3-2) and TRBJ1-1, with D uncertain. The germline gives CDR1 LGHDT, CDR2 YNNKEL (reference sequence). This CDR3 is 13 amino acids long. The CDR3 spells CASSQRRGKQTEF. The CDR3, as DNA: TGTGCCAGCAGCCAACGTCGGGGAAAGCAGACCGAATTT.

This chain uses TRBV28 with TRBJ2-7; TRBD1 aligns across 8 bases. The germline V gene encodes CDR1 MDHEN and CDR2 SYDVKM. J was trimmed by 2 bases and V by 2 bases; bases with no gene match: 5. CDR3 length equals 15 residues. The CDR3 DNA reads TGTGCCAGCAGTTTACGCACAGGGGGGCCCTACGAGCAGTACTTC. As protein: CASSLRTGGPYEQYF.

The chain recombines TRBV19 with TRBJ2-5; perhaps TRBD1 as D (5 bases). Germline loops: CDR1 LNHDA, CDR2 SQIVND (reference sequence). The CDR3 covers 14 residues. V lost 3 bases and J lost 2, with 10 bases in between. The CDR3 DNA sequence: TGTGCCAGTAGTATCCAGGGTCCTCAAGAGACCCAGTACTTC. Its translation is CASSIQGPQETQYF.

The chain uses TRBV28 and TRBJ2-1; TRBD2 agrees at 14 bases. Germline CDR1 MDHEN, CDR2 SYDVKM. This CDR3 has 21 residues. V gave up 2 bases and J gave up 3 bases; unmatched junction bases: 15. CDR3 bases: TGTGCCAGCAGTTTAAGGGTCGGGACTAGCGGGAGCTACGAAGTCTACAATGAGCAGTTCTTC. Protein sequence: CASSLRVGTSGSYEVYNEQFF.